Sequencing of this T cell receptor gamma chain was carried out in a study of gamma-delta T cells after stem cell transplantation. TCRdb ran CATT on the RT-PCR reads. The table records about 910 gamma-chain clones, 31% of them present only once. The CDR3 has 9 amino acids. Trimming at V came to 8 bases and at J to 10 bases, leaving 5 bases not matched to a gene. Germline CDR1 EGSNGY, CDR2 YDSYNSKV. The chain is built from TRGV2 and TRGJ1 or TRGJ2. In the absence of a J gene in TCRdb, the DNA was matched to germline to assign it here. The sample taken for sequencing was gamma-delta T cells. This clonotype originated in a human donor. It is not recorded whose cells these are; they may come from a transplant donor. CDR3 sequence (DNA): TGTGCCACCTCTTCAAAGAAACTCTTT. This sequence encodes CATSSKKLF.